This T cell receptor (beta chain) was recorded in a study of cytomegalovirus exposure and HLA in healthy donors. This PCR relied on a set of 60 Vbeta primers and 13 Jbeta primers. TCRdb's copy holds only in-frame clones and misses some; the assay was immunoSEQ multiplex PCR. The repertoire consists of about 200,000 clones, with 60% to 80% occurring once and the leading ten covering 2.9%. V lost 3 bases and J lost 1, with 9 bases in between. The V gene's germline CDR1 is MNHNS and CDR2 SASEGT. This CDR3 is 15 amino acids long. This clonotype originated in a woman aged 25 to 45 in good health and CMV-seronegative. The chain links TRBV6-1 to TRBJ2-2; D may be TRBD1 (5 bases). Sequencing input: PBMCs. This chain's CDR3 is CASSDFRENTGELFF. Here the CDR3 DNA reads TGTGCCAGCAGTGATTTCAGGGAGAACACCGGGGAGCTGTTTTTT.